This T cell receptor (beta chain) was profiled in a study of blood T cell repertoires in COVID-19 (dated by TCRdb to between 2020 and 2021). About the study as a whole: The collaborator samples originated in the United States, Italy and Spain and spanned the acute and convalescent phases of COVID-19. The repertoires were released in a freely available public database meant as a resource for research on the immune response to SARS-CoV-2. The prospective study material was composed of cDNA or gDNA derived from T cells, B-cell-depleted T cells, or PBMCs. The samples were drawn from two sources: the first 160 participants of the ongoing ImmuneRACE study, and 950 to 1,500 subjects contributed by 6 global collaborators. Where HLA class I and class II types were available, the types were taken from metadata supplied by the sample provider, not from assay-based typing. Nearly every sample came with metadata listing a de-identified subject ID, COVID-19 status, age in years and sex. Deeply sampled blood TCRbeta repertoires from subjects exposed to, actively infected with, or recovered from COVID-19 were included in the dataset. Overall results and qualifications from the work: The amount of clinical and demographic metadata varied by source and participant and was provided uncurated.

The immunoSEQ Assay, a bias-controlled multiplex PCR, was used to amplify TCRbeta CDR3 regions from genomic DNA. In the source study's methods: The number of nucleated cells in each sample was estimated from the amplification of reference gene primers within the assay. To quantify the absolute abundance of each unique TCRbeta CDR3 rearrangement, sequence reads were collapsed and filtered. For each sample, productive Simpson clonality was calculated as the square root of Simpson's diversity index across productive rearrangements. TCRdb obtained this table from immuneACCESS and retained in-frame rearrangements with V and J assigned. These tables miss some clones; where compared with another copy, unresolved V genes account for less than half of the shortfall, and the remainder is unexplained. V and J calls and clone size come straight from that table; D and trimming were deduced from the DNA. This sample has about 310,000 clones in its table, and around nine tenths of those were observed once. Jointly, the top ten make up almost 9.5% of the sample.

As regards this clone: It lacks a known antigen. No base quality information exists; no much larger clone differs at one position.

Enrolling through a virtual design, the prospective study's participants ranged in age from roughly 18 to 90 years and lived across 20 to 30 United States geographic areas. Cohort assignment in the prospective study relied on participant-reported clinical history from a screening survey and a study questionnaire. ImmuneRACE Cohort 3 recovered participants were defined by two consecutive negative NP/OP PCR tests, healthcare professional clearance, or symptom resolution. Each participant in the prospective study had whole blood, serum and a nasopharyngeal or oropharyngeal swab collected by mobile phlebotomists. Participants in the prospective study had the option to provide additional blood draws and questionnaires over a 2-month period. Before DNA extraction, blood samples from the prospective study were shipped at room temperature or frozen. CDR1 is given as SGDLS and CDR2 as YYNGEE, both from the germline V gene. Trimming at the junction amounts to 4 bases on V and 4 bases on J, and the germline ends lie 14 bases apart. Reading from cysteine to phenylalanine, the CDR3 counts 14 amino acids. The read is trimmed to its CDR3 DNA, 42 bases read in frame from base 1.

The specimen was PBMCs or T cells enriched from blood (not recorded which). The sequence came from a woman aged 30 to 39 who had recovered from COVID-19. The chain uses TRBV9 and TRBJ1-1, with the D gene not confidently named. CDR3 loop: CASSLQGGGTEAFF. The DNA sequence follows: TGTGCCAGCAGCCTCCAAGGAGGAGGCACTGAAGCTTTCTTT.